The next 24 T cell receptor beta chains were all read from a single sample in a study of T cells in Graves' hyperthyroidism and ophthalmopathy. There were TCR beta CDR3 regions amplified from RNA transcripts. HTBI primers were employed in a first-round RT-PCR of the TCR CDR3. A single record per CDR3 protein comes from TCRdb applying MiXCR to the multiplex PCR reads. This table has 400,000 to 550,000 distinct CDR3 sequences, around 24% appearing once. Sequenced sample: blood. These receptors came from a woman in her twenties or thirties with Graves' ophthalmopathy.

This rearrangement joins TRBV9 to TRBJ2-7; 10 nucleotides agree with TRBD1. The CDR3 sequence is 14 residues long. V gave up 3 bases and J gave up 7 bases; unmatched junction bases: 7. Germline V gene data show CDR1 as SGDLS and CDR2 as YYNGEE. The CDR3: CASSGGQGKGEQYF. CDR3 DNA sequence: TGTGCCAGCAGCGGGGGACAGGGGAAAGGGGAGCAGTACTTC.

This clonotype has ten or more counts. The chain uses TRBV5-1 and TRBJ1-2, with D possibly matching TRBD1 (5 bases). This CDR3 is built from 15 residues. Germline V gene lookup returns CDR1 SGHRS and CDR2 YFSETQ. Trimming stripped 4 bases from V and 6 bases from J, with 19 bases between. The CDR3: CASSPTQEWGNGYTF. The CDR3 nucleotides are TGCGCCAGCAGCCCTACTCAGGAATGGGGGAATGGCTACACCTTC.

CDR3: CASSPRQGPQANYGYTF. The CDR3 DNA follows: TGTGCCAGCAGTCCCAGACAGGGGCCACAGGCTAACTATGGCTACACCTTC. This chain links TRBV12-3 or TRBV12-4 with TRBJ1-2, with TRBD1 identical over 8 bases. CDR3 size: 17 residues. The trim removed 5 bases at V and 0 bases at J, leaving 11 bases unmatched.

The V call is TRBV28, the J call TRBJ2-7; 7 bases match TRBD1. Germline lookup yields CDR1 MDHEN and CDR2 SYDVKM. V trimming: 4 bases; J trimming: 10 bases; junction bases outside the gene matches: 10. The CDR3 is 13 residues long. CDR3 protein: CASSSGQPRFQYF. Written as DNA, the CDR3 is TGTGCCAGCAGTTCGGGACAGCCGCGGTTCCAGTACTTC.

The sample holds a few counts of this clonotype. A much bigger clone sits one base away, suggesting this may be a read error. The CDR3 ends on some other residue instead of the conserved phenylalanine or tryptophan, so this is likely a read error. This chain links TRBV10-3 with TRBJ1-1; D may be TRBD1 (5 bases). The V end was cut by 5 bases, the J end by 5 bases, with 9 bases between. Germline V gives CDR1 ENHRY, CDR2 SYGVKD. The CDR3 contains 12 residues. The CDR3 reads CAISPGGTEAFS. The CDR3 DNA reads TGTGCCATCAGTCCTGGGGGTACTGAAGCTTTCTCT.

The rearrangement joins TRBV6-1 to TRBJ1-4; the match to TRBD1 covers 9 bases. The CDR3 is made up of 15 amino acids. V gave up 1 base and J gave up 8 bases; unmatched junction bases: 5. Germline V gives CDR1 MNHNS, CDR2 SASEGT. This CDR3 is CASSEVPDRGEKLFF. In DNA form, the CDR3 reads TGTGCCAGCAGTGAAGTGCCGGACAGGGGAGAAAAACTGTTTTTT.

This clonotype occurred many times. This chain uses TRBV28 with TRBJ2-5; D call uncertain. Germline V CDR1 and CDR2: MDHEN, SYDVKM. Trimming took off 4 bases at V and 9 bases at J, with 9 bases between the two ends. This CDR3 has 11 residues. The chain's CDR3 is CASSSQSAQYF. In DNA form, the CDR3 reads TGTGCCAGCAGTTCCCAGTCGGCCCAGTACTTC.

At least ten counts were recorded for this clonotype. The chain employs TRBV6-5 and TRBJ1-5; no definite D call. Trimming shortened V by 2 bases and J by 4 bases, and 12 bases separated the two germline ends. Germline CDR1 reads MNHEY; CDR2 reads SVGAGI. This CDR3 contains 15 residues. DNA for the CDR3: TGTGCCAGCAGTTACCCTGGGGTTGGAAATCAGCCCCAGCATTTT. As protein: CASSYPGVGNQPQHF.

In its sample, this clonotype was seen many times. The chain couples TRBV18 to TRBJ1-2; D remains unclear. The CDR3 is made up of 16 amino acids. The V gene lost 3 bases and the J gene lost 1 base, with 15 bases spanning the gap. Looked up from germline, CDR1 is KGHSH and CDR2 is LQKENI. The chain's CDR3 is CASSPYADLVNYGYTF. The CDR3 bases are TGTGCCAGCTCACCCTATGCGGACCTCGTTAACTATGGCTACACCTTC. Looking up the rest from reference TRBV18 and TRBJ1-2 gives the full variable domain: NAGVMQNPRHLVRRRGQEARLRCSPMKGHSHVYWYRQLPEEGLKFMVYLQKENIIDESGMPKERFSAEFPKEGPSILRIQQVVRGDSAAYFCASSPYADLVNYGYTFGSGTRLTVV.

The sample holds many counts of this clonotype. The chain combines TRBV20-1 with TRBJ2-7; no clear D. The CDR3 loop spans 14 amino acids. In germline, CDR1 is DFQATT, CDR2 SNEGSKA (reference sequence). The V and J ends lost 4 bases and 0 bases respectively, with 13 bases between them. The CDR3 here is CSANDGLDSYEQYF. The CDR3 coding sequence is TGCAGTGCTAACGACGGCCTTGACTCCTACGAGCAGTACTTC.

At least ten counts were recorded for this clonotype. The V gene is TRBV29-1, the J gene TRBJ1-5; D gene unclear. There are 14 residues in the CDR3. CDR1 SQVTM and CDR2 ANQGSEA come from the germline V gene. Deletions cut 4 bases from V and 7 bases from J, with 17 bases between. CDR3 DNA sequence: TGCAGCGTTGGGGAAGACCCGGCAGGCCAGCCCCAGCATTTT. Translated: CSVGEDPAGQPQHF.

The table lists this clonotype with many counts. The chain recombines TRBV13 with TRBJ1-2; tentatively, D is TRBD1 (5 bases). The CDR3 runs 15 residues. Germline V gene sequence: CDR1 PRHDT, CDR2 FYEKMQ (reference sequence). V lost 1 base to trimming and J lost 3 bases, with 12 bases between them. CDR3 residues: CASSLELLGDYGYTF. Here the CDR3 DNA reads TGTGCCAGCAGCTTAGAACTGTTGGGGGACTATGGCTACACCTTC.

The chain uses TRBV12-3 or TRBV12-4 and TRBJ2-3, with no clear D. Trimming stripped 3 bases from V and 0 bases from J, with 16 bases between. CDR3 length: 17 residues. The CDR3 nucleotides are TGTGCCAGCAGTTTCGGGTCCTTGGGAACTAGCACAGATACGCAGTATTTT. It yields the protein CASSFGSLGTSTDTQYF.

This clonotype was counted many times. Since a much larger clone is just one base distant, this may be a read error. The J gene is TRBJ1-5, the V gene TRBV6-5; D unresolved. Germline CDR1 and CDR2: MNHEY and SVGAGI. The CDR3 is 13 amino acids. The ends were cut back, 2 bases at V and 4 bases at J, with 6 bases in the middle. DNA of the CDR3: TGTGCCAGCAGTTACAATGGGAATCAGCCCCAGCATTTT. Its translation: CASSYNGNQPQHF.

In this sample, this clonotype turned up many times. The V call is TRBV5-1, the J call TRBJ2-7, with TRBD2 identical over 9 bases. J was trimmed by 2 bases and V by 0 bases; bases with no gene match: 6. The CDR3 spans 16 residues. Germline CDR1 SGHRS, CDR2 YFSETQ. The CDR3 DNA reads as TGCGCCAGCAGCTTGGTTAGCGGGGGAGAACCCTACGAGCAGTACTTC. Translating gives CASSLVSGGEPYEQYF.

This clonotype was observed at least ten times. The chain employs TRBV27 and TRBJ1-1, with a tentative D call TRBD1 (6 bases). The germline V gene encodes CDR1 MNHEY and CDR2 SMNVEV (reference sequence). This CDR3 comprises 12 residues. Trimming removed 2 bases at V and 11 bases at J, with 12 bases between. The CDR3 bases are TGTGCCAGCAGTTTACAGGGGAATAGGGCTTTCTTT. Its translation: CASSLQGNRAFF.

This clonotype was seen ten or more times. CDR3 nucleotide sequence: TGCGCCAGCAGCCAAGAGCCGAACTACGAGCAGTACTTC. As protein: CASSQEPNYEQYF. The chain is built from TRBV4-1 and TRBJ2-7; D gene ambiguous. The CDR3 covers 13 residues. CDR1 is MGHRA, CDR2 YSYEKL, per germline. Trimming removed 0 bases at V and 3 bases at J, with 6 bases between.

This clonotype was recorded a few times. V and J are TRBV5-1 and TRBJ1-5; D perhaps matches TRBD1 (6 bases). Germline V lookup: CDR1 SGHRS, CDR2 YFSETQ. The CDR3 contains 17 residues. Trimming pared 4 bases from V and 0 bases from J, leaving 17 bases between. CDR3 in DNA: TGCGCCAGCAGCCGGAACAGGGACCGCTATAGCAATCAGCCCCAGCATTTT. This translates into CASSRNRDRYSNQPQHF.

This clonotype was detected ten times or more. The chain carries TRBV2 and TRBJ2-7; D perhaps matches TRBD2 (6 bases). CDR3 length equals 16 residues. Germline CDR1 SNHLY, CDR2 FYNNEI. Between the trimmed V and J ends, which lost 10 bases and 3 bases, there was a span of 25 bases. The chain's CDR3 is CAIESRREEAIYEQYF. The CDR3 nucleotides read TGTGCCATAGAGAGCAGGCGGGAAGAGGCGATCTACGAGCAGTACTTC.

This clonotype appeared many times. It may be a read error: a sequence one base away is much more abundant. The rearrangement uses TRBV6-1 and TRBJ1-1; tentative D call: TRBD1 (5 bases). Germline V lookup: CDR1 MNHNS, CDR2 SASEGT. The CDR3 extends over 11 amino acids. The germline V and J ends were trimmed by 7 bases and 7 bases, with 10 bases remaining between them. The CDR3 DNA reads TGTGCCAGCACCGACAGTATTGAAGCTTTCTTT. It codes for CASTDSIEAFF.

This chain joins TRBV18 and TRBJ2-7; 11 bases are shared with TRBD1. The length of the CDR3 is 16 residues. Germline CDR1 and CDR2: KGHSH and LQKENI. Losses at the gene ends were 5 bases for V and 2 bases for J; bases not matched to a gene: 8. CDR3 protein: CASSMGQGVGAYEQYF. The CDR3, as DNA: TGTGCCAGCTCAATGGGACAGGGGGTTGGGGCCTACGAGCAGTACTTC.

This clonotype was detected many times. This sequence joins TRBV7-9 and TRBJ1-1; 8 positions match TRBD1. Germline-derived CDR1 and CDR2 are SEHNR and FQNEAQ (reference sequence). The CDR3 consists of 15 residues. V lost 3 bases, J lost 7 bases, and 10 bases stayed unmatched. The CDR3 reads CASSLGTGADLEAFF. The DNA of the CDR3 is TGTGCCAGCAGCTTGGGGACAGGAGCGGACCTTGAAGCTTTCTTT. Full variable domain (outside the CDR3, taken from reference TRBV7-9 and TRBJ1-1): DTGVSQNPRHKITKRGQNVTFRCDPISEHNRLYWYRQTLGQGPEFLTYFQNEAQLEKSRLLSDRFSAERPKGSFSTLEIQRTEQGDSAMYLCASSLGTGADLEAFFGQGTRLTVV.

This clonotype was seen repeatedly, ten times or more. The V and J genes are TRBV10-1 and TRBJ2-2, with 7 bases that match TRBD1. The CDR3 spans 14 residues. Unmatched junction bases numbered 4, after V lost 6 bases and J lost 3 bases. Germline V gene sequence: CDR1 WNHNN, CDR2 SYGVQD (reference sequence). CDR3 sequence (DNA): TGCGCCAGCAGAAGGGACAGATACACCGGGGAGCTGTTTTTT. As protein: CASRRDRYTGELFF.

This clonotype was counted many times. The rearrangement links TRBV2 to TRBJ2-7, with 9 bases that match TRBD1. J lost 2 bases, V lost 6 bases, and 5 bases had no gene match. This CDR3 has 14 amino acids. CDR1 and CDR2 (germline): SNHLY, FYNNEI. CDR3 DNA: TGTGCCAGCAGCAAACAGGGGGCTGCCTACGAGCAGTACTTC. Translation gives CASSKQGAAYEQYF.